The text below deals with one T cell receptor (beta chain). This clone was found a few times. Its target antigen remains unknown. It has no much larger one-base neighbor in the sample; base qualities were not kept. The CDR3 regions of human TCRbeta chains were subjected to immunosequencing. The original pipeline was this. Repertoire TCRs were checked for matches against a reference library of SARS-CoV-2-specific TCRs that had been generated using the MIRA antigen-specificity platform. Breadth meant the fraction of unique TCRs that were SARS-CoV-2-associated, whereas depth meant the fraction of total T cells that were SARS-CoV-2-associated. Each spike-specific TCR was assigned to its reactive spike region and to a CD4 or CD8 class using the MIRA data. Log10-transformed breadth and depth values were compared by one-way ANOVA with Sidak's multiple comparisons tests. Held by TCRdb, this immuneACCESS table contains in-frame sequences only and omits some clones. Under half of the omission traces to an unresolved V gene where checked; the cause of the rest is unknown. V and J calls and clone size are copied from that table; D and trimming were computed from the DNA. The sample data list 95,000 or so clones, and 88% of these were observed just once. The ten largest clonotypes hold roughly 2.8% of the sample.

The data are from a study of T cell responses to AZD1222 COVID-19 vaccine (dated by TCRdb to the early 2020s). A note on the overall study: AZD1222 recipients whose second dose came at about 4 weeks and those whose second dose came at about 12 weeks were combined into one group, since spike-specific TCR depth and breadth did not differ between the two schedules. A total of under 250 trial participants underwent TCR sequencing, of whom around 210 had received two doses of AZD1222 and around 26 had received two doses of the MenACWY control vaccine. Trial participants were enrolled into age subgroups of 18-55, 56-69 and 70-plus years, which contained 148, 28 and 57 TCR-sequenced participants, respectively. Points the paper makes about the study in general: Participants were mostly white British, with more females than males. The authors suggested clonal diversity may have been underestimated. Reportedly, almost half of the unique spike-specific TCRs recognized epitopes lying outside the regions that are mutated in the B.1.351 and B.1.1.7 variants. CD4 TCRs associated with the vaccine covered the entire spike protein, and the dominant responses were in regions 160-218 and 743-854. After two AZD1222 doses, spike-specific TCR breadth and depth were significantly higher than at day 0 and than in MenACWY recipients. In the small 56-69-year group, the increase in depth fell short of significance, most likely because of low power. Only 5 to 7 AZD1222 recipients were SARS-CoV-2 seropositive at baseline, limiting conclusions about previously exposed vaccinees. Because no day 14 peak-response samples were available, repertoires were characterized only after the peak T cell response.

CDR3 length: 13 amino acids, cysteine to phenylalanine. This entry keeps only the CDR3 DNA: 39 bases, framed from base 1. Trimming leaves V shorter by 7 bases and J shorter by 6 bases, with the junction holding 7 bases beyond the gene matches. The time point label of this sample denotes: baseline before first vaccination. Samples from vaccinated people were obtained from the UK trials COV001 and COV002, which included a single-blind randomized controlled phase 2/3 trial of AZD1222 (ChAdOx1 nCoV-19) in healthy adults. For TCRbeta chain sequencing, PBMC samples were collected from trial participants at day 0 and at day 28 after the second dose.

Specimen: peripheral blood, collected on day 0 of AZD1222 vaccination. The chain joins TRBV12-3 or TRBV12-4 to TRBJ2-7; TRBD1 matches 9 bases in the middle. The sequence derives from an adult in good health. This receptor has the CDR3 CASTLGQGFEQYF. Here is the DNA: TGTGCCAGCACCCTGGGACAGGGCTTCGAGCAGTACTTC.